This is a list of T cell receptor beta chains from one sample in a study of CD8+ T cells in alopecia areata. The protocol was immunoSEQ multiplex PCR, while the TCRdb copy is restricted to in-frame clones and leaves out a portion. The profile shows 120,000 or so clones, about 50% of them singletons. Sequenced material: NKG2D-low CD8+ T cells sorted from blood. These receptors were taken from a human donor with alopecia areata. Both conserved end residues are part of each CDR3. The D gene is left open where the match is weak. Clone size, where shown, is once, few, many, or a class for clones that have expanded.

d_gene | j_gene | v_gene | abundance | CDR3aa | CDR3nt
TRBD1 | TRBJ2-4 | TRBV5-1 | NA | CASSPTGMDIQYF | TGCGCCAGCAGCCCGACAGGGATGGACATTCAGTACTTC
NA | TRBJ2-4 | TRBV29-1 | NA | CSVPVLNIQYF | TGCAGCGTTCCGGTTCTAAACATTCAGTACTTC
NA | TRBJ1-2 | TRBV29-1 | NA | CSVKIDGATGYTF | TGCAGCGTGAAAATCGACGGGGCCACTGGCTACACCTTC
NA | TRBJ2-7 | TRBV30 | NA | CACLLAVGPYF | TGTGCCTGCCTCTTGGCGGTGGGGCCTTACTTC
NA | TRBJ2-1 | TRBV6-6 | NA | CASSYPTADPHNEQFF | TGTGCCAGCAGTTATCCGACTGCTGACCCCCACAATGAGCAGTTCTTC
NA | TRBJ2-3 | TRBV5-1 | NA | CASSRTALGSTDTQYF | TGCGCCAGCAGCCGGACAGCCTTAGGTAGCACAGATACGCAGTATTTT
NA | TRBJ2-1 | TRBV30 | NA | CAWDEDNEQFF | TGTGCCTGGGACGAGGACAATGAGCAGTTCTTC
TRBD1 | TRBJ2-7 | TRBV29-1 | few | CSVVLDRDEQYF | TGCAGCGTTGTCCTCGACAGGGACGAGCAGTACTTC
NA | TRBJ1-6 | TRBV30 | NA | CAWTLYNSPLHF | TGTGCCTGGACCCTCTATAATTCACCCCTCCACTTT
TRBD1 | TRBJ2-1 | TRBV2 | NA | CASINRDRGYNEQFF | TGTGCCAGCATCAACCGGGACAGGGGATACAATGAGCAGTTCTTC
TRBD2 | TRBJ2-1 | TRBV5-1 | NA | CASSADSGRADVNNEQFF | TGCGCCAGCAGCGCAGATAGCGGGAGGGCCGATGTAAACAATGAGCAGTTCTTC
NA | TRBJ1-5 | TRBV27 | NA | CASSIGISSNQPQHF | TGTGCCAGCAGCATAGGAATTAGTTCGAATCAGCCCCAGCATTTT
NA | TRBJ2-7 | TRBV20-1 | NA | CSAMQASRLYF | TGCAGTGCTATGCAGGCTAGCCGCTTGTACTTC
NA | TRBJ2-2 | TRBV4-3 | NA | CAFPRERSGELFF | TGCGCCTTCCCAAGGGAGAGGTCCGGGGAGCTGTTTTTT
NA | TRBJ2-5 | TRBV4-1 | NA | CASSPYGGETQYF | TGCGCCAGCAGCCCGTATGGAGGGGAGACCCAGTACTTC
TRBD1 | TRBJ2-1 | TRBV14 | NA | CASSPFPTGLSDEQFF | TGTGCCAGCAGCCCTTTTCCGACAGGGCTAAGCGATGAGCAGTTCTTC
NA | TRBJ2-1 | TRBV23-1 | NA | CASSHLDVEQFF | TGCGCCAGCAGTCACTTGGATGTTGAGCAATTCTTC
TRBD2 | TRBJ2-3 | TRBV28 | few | CASAYKREGSDTQYF | TGTGCCAGCGCATACAAGCGGGAGGGCTCGGATACGCAGTATTTT
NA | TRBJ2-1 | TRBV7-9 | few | CASSLGSPWEQFF | TGTGCCAGCAGCTTGGGGAGCCCGTGGGAGCAGTTCTTC
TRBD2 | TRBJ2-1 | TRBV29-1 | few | CSFAGESSYNEQFF | TGCAGCTTTGCGGGGGAGAGCTCCTACAATGAGCAGTTCTTC
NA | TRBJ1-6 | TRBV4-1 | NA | CASSLRDNYNSPLHF | TGCGCCAGCAGCCTCCGGGACAACTATAATTCACCCCTCCACTTT
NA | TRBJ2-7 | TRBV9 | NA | CASSVATGGPYEQYF | TGTGCCAGCAGCGTAGCGACAGGCGGCCCCTACGAGCAGTACTTC
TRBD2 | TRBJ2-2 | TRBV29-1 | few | CSVTHERGYTGELFF | TGCAGCGTTACACACGAGCGGGGATACACCGGGGAGCTGTTTTTT
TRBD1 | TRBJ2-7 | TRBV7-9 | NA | CASSLISRTGRYEQYF | TGTGCCAGCAGCTTGATAAGTCGGACAGGGCGATACGAGCAGTACTTC
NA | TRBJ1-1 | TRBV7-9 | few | CASSLPTGTEAFF | TGTGCCAGCAGCTTACCAACTGGCACTGAAGCTTTCTTT
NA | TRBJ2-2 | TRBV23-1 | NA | CASSHHAWAGTNTGELFF | TGCGCCAGCAGTCACCACGCCTGGGCGGGAACGAACACCGGGGAGCTGTTTTTT
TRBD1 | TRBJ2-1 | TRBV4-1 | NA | CASSPRTGDNEQFF | TGCGCCAGCAGTCCCAGGACAGGGGACAATGAGCAGTTCTTC
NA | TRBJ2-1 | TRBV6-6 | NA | CASSYNEQFF | TGTGCCAGTAGCTACAATGAGCAGTTCTTC
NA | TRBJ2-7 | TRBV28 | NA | CASTHRAQVNF | TGTGCCAGCACTCACCGGGCCCAAGTGAACTTC